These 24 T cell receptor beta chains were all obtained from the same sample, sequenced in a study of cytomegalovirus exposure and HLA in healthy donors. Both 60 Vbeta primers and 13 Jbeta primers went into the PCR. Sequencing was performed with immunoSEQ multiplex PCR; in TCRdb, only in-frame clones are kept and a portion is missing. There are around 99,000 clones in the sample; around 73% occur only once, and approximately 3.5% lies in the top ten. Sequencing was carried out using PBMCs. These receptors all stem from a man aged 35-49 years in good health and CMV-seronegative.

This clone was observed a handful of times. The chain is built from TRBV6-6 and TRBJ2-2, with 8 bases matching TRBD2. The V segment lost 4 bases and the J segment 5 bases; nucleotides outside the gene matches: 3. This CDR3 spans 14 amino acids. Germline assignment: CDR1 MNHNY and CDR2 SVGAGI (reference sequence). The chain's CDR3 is CASSSREGTGELFF. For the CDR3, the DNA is TGTGCCAGCAGTTCACGGGAGGGGACCGGGGAGCTGTTTTTT.

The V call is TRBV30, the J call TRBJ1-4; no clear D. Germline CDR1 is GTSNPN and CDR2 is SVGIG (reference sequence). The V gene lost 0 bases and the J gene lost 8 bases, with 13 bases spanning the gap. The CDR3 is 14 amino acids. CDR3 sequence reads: CAWSVPAGGEKLFF. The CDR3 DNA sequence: TGTGCCTGGAGTGTCCCGGCCGGAGGGGAAAAACTGTTTTTT.

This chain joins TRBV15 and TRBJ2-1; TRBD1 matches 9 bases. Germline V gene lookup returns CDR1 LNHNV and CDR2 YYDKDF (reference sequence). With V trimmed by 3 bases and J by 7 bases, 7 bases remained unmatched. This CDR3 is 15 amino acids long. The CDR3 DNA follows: TGTGCCACCAGCAGGGGGGGACAGGGAACGAATGAGCAGTTCTTC. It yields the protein CATSRGGQGTNEQFF.

The DNA of the CDR3 is TGTGCCAGCAGCCAAGTTACGGATTCACCCCTCCACTTT. It encodes CASSQVTDSPLHF. The chain is built from TRBV4-2 and TRBJ1-6; D not certain. V was pared by 1 base and J by 8 bases, with 6 bases between. The germline CDR1 and CDR2 sequences are LGHNA and YNFKEQ. This CDR3 spans 13 amino acids.

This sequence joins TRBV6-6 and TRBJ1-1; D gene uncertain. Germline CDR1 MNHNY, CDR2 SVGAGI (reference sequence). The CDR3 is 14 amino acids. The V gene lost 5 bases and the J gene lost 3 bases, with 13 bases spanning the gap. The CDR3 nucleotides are TGTGCCAGCAGTCCCGCAGGCCTGGACACTGAAGCTTTCTTT. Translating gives CASSPAGLDTEAFF.

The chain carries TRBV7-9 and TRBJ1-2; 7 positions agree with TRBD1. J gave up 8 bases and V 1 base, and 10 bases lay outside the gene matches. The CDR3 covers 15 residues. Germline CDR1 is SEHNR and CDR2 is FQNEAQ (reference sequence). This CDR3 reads CASSLGGGRPGGYTF. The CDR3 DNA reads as TGTGCCAGCAGCTTAGGAGGGGGCCGCCCGGGCGGCTACACCTTC.

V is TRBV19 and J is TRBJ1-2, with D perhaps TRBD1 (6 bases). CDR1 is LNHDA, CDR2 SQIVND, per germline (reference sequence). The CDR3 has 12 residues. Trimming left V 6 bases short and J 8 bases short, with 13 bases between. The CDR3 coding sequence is TGTGCCAGTAGCGACAGGAATGGGGGCTACACCTTC. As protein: CASSDRNGGYTF.

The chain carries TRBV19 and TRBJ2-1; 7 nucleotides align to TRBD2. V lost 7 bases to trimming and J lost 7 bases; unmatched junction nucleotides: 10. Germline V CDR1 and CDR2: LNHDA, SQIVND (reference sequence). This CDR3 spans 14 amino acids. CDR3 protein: CASTPRRGLNEQFF. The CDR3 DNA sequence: TGTGCCAGTACCCCACGGCGGGGGTTGAATGAGCAGTTCTTC. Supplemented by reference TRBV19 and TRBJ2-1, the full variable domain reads DGGITQSPKYLFRKEGQNVTLSCEQNLNHDAMYWYRQDPGQGLRLIYYSQIVNDFQKGDIAEGYSVSREKKESFPLTVTSAQKNPTAFYLCASTPRRGLNEQFFGPGTRLTVL.

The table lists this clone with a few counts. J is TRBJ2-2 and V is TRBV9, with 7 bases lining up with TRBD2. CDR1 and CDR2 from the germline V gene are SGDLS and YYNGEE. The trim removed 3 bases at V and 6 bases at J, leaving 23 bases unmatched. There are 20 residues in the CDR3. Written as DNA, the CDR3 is TGTGCCAGCAGCGCAGACCCCCGCTTGGGGGGGATGATTGGGGCCGGGGAGCTGTTTTTT. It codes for CASSADPRLGGMIGAGELFF.

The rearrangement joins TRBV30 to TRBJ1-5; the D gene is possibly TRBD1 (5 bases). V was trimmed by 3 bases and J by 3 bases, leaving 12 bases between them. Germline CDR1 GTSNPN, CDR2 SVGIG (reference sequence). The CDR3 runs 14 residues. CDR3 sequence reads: CAWRGQGINQPQHF. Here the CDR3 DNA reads TGTGCCTGGAGAGGGCAGGGAATCAATCAGCCCCAGCATTTT.

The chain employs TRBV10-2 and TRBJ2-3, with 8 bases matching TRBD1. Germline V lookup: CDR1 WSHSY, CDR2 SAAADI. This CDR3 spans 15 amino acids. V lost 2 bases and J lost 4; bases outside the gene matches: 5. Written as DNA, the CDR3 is TGCGCCAGCAGTGAGGGGACAGGTCCCCCAGATACGCAGTATTTT. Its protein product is CASSEGTGPPDTQYF.

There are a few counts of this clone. CDR3 nucleotides: TGCGCCAGCAGCTTGGACGCGGTCAGCACCGGGGAGCTGTTTTTT. Protein sequence: CASSLDAVSTGELFF. The chain is built from TRBV5-1 and TRBJ2-2, with D unresolved. V was shortened by 0 bases and J by 4 bases, with 10 bases between the two germline ends. The germline CDR1 and CDR2 sequences are SGHRS and YFSETQ. The CDR3 consists of 15 residues.

The CDR3 spells CASSQDVGGDNYGYTF. CDR3 sequence (DNA): TGTGCCAGCAGCCAAGACGTGGGGGGGGATAACTATGGCTACACCTTC. This chain connects TRBV4-2 to TRBJ1-2, with D maybe TRBD1 (5 bases). The CDR3 consists of 16 residues. CDR1 and CDR2 (germline): LGHNA, YNFKEQ. The V gene lost 0 bases and the J gene lost 1 base, with 12 bases spanning the gap.

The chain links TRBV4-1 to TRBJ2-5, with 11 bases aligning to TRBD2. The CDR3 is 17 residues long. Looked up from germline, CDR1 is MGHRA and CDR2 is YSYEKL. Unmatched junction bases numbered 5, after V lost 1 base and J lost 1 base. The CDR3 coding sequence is TGCGCCAGCAGCCAAGCCTTAGCGGGGGGGATCCAAGAGACCCAGTACTTC. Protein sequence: CASSQALAGGIQETQYF.

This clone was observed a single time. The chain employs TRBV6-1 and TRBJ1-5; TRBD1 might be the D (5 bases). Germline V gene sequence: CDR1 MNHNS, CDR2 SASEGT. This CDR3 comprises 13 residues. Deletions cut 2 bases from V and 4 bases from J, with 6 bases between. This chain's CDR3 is CASSERGNQPQHF. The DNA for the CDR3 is TGTGCCAGCAGTGAACGGGGGAATCAGCCCCAGCATTTT.

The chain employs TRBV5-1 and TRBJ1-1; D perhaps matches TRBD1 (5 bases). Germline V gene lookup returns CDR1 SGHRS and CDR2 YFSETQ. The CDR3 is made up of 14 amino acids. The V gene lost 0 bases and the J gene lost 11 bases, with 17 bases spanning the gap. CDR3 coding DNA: TGCGCCAGCAGCTTGGATGGGAGGGGATCTCAGGCTTTCTTT. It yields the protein CASSLDGRGSQAFF.

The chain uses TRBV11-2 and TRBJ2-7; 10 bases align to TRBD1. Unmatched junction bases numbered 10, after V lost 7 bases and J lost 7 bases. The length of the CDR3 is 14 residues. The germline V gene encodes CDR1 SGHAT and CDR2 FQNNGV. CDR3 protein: CASTQGTGAREQYF. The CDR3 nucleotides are TGTGCCAGCACCCAAGGGACAGGGGCGCGGGAGCAGTACTTC.

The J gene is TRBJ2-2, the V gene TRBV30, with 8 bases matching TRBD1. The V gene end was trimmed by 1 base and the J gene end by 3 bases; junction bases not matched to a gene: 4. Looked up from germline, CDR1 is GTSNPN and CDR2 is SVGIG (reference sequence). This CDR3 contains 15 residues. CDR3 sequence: CAWSGPGGYTGELFF. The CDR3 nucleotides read TGTGCCTGGAGTGGGCCAGGGGGCTACACCGGGGAGCTGTTTTTT.

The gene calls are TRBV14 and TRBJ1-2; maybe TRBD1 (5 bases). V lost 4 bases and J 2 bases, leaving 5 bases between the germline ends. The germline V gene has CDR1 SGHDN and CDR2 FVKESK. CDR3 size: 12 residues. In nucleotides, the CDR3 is TGTGCCAGCAGCCCAGGGAACTATGGCTACACCTTC. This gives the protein CASSPGNYGYTF.

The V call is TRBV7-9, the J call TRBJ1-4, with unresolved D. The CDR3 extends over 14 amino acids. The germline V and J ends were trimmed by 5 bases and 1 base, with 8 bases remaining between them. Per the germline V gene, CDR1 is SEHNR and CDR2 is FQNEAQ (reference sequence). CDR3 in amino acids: CASSRRQTNEKLFF. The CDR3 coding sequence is TGTGCCAGCAGCCGGCGGCAAACTAATGAAAAACTGTTTTTT.

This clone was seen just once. In DNA, the CDR3 is TGTGCCAGCAGTGAAAAAGGGGATCAGCCCCAGCATTTT. It codes for CASSEKGDQPQHF. The chain carries TRBV6-1 and TRBJ1-5; tentative D call: TRBD1 (5 bases). Trimming shortened V by 2 bases and J by 5 bases, and 7 bases separated the two germline ends. CDR3 length: 13 residues. Germline V gives CDR1 MNHNS, CDR2 SASEGT.

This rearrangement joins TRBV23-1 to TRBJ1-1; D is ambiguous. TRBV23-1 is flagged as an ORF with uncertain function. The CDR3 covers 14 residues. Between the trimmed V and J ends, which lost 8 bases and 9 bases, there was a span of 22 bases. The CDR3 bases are TGCGCCAGCCTCCACGGCAGGCCAGGTATACAAGCTTTCTTT. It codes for CASLHGRPGIQAFF.

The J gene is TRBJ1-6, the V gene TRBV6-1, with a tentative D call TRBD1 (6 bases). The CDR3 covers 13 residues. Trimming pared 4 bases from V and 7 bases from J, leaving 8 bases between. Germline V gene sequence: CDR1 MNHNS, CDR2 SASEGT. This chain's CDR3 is CASSGTANSPLHF. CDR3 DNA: TGTGCCAGCAGTGGGACAGCAAATTCACCCCTCCACTTT.

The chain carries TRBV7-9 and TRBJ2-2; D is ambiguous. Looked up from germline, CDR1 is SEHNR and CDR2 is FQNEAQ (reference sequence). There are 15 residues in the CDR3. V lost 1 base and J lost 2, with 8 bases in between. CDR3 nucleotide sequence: TGTGCCAGCAGCTTAGGCACTACCAACACCGGGGAGCTGTTTTTT. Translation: CASSLGTTNTGELFF.